The following is a T cell receptor beta chain sequence with its context. Its antigen is currently unknown. This CDR3 has 20 amino acids. The V gene's germline CDR1 is LNHDA and CDR2 SQIVND (reference sequence). V gave up 5 bases and J gave up 0 bases; unmatched junction bases: 19. This sample is part of a study of cytomegalovirus exposure and HLA in healthy donors. Broader study findings: According to reports, the classifier identified cytomegalovirus status with high specificity and sensitivity. Prior analysis indicated that the majority of TCR beta V segments exhibited productivity approximately 90% or approximately 30% of the time.

In the PCR, 60 Vbeta and 13 Jbeta primers were used. Using immunoSEQ multiplex PCR, the repertoire was profiled, and TCRdb retains in-frame clones only, with some absent. Its table records tens of thousands of clones. Material: PBMCs. This receptor was taken from a male donor in good health and CMV-seronegative. V is TRBV19 and J is TRBJ1-5; 7 bases are a match to TRBD1. CDR3 amino acids: CASSLLGVLGQSLSNQPQHF. CDR3 nucleotide sequence: TGTGCCAGTAGTCTCCTAGGGGTTTTGGGACAGAGCCTTAGCAATCAGCCCCAGCATTTT. Full variable domain (missing parts from reference TRBV19 and TRBJ1-5): DGGITQSPKYLFRKEGQNVTLSCEQNLNHDAMYWYRQDPGQGLRLIYYSQIVNDFQKGDIAEGYSVSREKKESFPLTVTSAQKNPTAFYLCASSLLGVLGQSLSNQPQHFGDGTRLSIL.